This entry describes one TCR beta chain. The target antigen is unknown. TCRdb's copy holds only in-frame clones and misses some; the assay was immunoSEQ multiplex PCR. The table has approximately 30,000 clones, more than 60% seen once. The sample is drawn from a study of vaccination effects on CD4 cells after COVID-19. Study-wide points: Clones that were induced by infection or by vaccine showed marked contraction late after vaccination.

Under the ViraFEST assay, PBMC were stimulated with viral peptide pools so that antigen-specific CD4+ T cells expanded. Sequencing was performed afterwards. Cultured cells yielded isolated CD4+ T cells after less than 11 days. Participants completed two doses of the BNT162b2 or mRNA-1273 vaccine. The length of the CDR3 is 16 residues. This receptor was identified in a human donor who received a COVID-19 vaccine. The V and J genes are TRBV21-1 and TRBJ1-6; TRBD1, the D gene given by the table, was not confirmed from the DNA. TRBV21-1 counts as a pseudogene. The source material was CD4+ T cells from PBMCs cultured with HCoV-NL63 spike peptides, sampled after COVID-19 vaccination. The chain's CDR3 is CASSKNGRPMDSPLHF. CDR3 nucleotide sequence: TGTGCCAGCAGCAAAAATGGGCGACCGATGGATTCACCCCTCCACTTT.